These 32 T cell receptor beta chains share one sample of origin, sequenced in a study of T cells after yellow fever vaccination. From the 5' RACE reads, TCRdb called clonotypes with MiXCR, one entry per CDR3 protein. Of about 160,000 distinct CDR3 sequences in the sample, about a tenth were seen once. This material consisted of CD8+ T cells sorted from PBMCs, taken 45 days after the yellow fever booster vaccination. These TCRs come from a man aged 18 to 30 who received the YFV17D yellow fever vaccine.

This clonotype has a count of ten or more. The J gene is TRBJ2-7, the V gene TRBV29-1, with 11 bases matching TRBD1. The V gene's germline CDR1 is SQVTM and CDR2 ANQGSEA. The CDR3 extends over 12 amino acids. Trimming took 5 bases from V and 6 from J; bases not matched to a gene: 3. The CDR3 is CSVRTGGGEQYF. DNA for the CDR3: TGCAGCGTTAGGACAGGGGGCGGCGAGCAGTACTTC.

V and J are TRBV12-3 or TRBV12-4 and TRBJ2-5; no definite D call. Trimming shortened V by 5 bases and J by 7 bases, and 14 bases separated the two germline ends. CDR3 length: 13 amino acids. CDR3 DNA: TGTGCCAGCAGTCAGCTTAACGCGGCGACCCAGTACTTC. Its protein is CASSQLNAATQYF.

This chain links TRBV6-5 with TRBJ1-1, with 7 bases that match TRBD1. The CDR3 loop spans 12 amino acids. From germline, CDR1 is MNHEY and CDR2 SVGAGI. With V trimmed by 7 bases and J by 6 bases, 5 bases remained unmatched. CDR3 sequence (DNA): TGTGCCAGCACCCCAACAGGGGCTGAAGCTTTCTTT. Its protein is CASTPTGAEAFF.

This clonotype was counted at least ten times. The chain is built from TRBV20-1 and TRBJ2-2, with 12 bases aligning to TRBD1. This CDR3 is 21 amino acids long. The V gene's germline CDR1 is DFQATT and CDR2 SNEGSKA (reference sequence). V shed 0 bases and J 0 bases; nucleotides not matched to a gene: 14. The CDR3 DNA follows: TGCAGTGCTAGAGATCTTTCCCGGGACAGGGGGCCCTCCTCGAACACCGGGGAGCTGTTTTTT. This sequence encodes CSARDLSRDRGPSSNTGELFF.

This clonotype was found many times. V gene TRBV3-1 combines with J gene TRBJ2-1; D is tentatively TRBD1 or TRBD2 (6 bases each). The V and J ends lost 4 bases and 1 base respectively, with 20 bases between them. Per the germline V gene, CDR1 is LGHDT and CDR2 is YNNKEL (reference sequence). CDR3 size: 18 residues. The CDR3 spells CASSPDFLGGKSYNEQFF. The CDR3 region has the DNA TGTGCCAGCAGCCCGGATTTTTTAGGGGGGAAATCCTACAATGAGCAGTTCTTC.

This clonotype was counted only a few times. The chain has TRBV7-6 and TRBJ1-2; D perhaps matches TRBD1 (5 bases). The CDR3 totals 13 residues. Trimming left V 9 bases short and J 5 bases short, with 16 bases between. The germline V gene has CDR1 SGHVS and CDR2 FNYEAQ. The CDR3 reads CASSSGAEYGYTF. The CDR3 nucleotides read TGTGCCAGTTCATCCGGGGCTGAATATGGCTACACCTTC.

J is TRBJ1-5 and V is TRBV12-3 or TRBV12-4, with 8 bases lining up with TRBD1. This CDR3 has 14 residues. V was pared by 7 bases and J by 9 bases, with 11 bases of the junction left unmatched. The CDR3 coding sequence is TGTGCCAGCACCTTGGCAGGGGGCCTTGCGCCCCAGCATTTT. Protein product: CASTLAGGLAPQHF.

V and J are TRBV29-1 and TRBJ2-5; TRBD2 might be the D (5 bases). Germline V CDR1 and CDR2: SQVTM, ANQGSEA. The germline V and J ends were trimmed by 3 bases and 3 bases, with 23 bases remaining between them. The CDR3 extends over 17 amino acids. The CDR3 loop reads CSVERSEASSWEETQYF. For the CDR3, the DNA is TGCAGCGTTGAGAGGTCGGAGGCCTCGAGTTGGGAAGAGACCCAGTACTTC.

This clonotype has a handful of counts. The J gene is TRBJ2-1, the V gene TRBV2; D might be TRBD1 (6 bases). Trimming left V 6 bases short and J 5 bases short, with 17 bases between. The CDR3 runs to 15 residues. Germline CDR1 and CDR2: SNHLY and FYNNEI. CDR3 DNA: TGTGCCAGCAGAGAGAGCGTGGGACAAGACAATGAGCAGTTCTTC. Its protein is CASRESVGQDNEQFF.

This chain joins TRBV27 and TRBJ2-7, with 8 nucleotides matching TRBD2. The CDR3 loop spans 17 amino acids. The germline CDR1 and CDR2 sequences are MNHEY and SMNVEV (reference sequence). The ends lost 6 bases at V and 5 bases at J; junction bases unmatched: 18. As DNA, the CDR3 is TGTGCCAGCAGCTCCCGGGGGGGGCCTTTCGGCGGCGACGAGCAGTACTTC. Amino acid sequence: CASSSRGGPFGGDEQYF.

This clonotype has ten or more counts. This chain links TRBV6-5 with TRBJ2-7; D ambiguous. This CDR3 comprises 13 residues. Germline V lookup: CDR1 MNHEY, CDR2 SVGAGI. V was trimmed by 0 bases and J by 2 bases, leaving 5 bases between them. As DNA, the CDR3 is TGTGCCAGCAGTTACTCAAGTACCTACGAGCAGTACTTC. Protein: CASSYSSTYEQYF.

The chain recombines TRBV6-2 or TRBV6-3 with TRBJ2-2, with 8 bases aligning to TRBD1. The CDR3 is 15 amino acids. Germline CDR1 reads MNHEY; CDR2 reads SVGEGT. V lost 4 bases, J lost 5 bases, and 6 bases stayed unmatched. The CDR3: CASSSGQGRTGELFF. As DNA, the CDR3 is TGTGCCAGCAGTTCCGGACAGGGACGTACCGGGGAGCTGTTTTTT.

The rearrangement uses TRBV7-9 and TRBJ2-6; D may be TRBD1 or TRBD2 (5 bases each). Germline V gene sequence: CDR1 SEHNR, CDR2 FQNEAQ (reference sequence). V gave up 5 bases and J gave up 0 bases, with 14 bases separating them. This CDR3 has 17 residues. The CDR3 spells CASSLSGTGSGANVLTF. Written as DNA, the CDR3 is TGTGCCAGCAGCCTCTCCGGGACGGGCTCTGGGGCCAACGTCCTGACTTTC. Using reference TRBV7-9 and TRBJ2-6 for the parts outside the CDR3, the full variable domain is DTGVSQNPRHKITKRGQNVTFRCDPISEHNRLYWYRQTLGQGPEFLTYFQNEAQLEKSRLLSDRFSAERPKGSFSTLEIQRTEQGDSAMYLCASSLSGTGSGANVLTFGAGSRLTVL.

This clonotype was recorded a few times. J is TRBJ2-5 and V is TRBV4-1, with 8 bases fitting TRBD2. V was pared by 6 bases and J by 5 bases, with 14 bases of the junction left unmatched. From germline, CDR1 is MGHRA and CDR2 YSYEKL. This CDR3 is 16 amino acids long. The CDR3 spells CASRNREGGIMETQYF. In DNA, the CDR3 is TGCGCCAGCAGGAACCGGGAGGGAGGGATTATGGAGACCCAGTACTTC.

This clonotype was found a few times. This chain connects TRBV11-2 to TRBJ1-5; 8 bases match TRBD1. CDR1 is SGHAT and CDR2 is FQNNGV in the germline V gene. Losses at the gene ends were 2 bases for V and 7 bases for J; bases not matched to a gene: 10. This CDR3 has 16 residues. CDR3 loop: CASSLLAGGLDQPQHF. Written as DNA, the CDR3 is TGTGCCAGCAGCTTATTGGCAGGGGGCTTGGACCAGCCCCAGCATTTT.

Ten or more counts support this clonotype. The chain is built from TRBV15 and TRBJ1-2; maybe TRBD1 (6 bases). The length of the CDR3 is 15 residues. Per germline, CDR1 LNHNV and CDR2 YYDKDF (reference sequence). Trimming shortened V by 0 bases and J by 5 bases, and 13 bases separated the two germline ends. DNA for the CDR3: TGTGCCACCAGCAGAGACCCAGGGGTCGGGTATGGCTACACCTTC. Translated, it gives CATSRDPGVGYGYTF.

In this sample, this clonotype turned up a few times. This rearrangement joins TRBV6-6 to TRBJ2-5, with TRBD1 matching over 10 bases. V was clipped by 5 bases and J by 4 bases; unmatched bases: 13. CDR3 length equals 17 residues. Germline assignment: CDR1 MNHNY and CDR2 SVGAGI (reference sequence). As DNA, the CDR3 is TGTGCCAGCAGTCCCTACAACTGGCGGACAGGGGGAGAGACCCAGTACTTC. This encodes CASSPYNWRTGGETQYF.

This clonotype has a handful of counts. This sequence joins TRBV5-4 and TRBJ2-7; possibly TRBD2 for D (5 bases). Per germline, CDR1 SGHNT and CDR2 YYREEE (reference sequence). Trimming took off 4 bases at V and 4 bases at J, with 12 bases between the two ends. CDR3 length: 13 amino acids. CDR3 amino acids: CASSTGGEYEQYF. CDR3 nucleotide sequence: TGTGCCAGCAGCACCGGAGGCGAATACGAGCAGTACTTC.

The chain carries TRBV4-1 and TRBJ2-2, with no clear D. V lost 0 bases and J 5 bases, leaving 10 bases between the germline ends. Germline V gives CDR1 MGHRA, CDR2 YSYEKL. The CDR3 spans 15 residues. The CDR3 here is CASSQETERTGELFF. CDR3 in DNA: TGCGCCAGCAGCCAAGAAACGGAGCGTACCGGGGAGCTGTTTTTT.

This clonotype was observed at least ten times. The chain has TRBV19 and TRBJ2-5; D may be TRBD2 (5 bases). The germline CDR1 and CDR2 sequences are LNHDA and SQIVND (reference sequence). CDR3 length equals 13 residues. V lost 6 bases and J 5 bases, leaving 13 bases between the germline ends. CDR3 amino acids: CASSVVPGETQYF. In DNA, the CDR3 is TGTGCCAGTAGCGTAGTCCCGGGGGAGACCCAGTACTTC.

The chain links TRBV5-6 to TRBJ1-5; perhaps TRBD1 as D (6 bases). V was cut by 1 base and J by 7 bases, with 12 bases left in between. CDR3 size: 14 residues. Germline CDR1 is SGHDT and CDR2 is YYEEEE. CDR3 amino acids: CASSLRGAWQPQHF. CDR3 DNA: TGTGCCAGCAGCTTGAGGGGGGCTTGGCAGCCCCAGCATTTT.

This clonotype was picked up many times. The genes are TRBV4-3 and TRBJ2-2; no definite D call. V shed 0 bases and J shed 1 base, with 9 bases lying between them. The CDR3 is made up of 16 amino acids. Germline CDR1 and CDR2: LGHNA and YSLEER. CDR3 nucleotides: TGCGCCAGCAGCCAAGAAGTAGGCCTGAACACCGGGGAGCTGTTTTTT. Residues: CASSQEVGLNTGELFF.

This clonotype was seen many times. The CDR3 DNA follows: TGCGCCAGCAGCCAAGACTGGGGACCCTACGAGCAGTACTTC. Translating gives CASSQDWGPYEQYF. The genes are TRBV4-3 and TRBJ2-7; D is perhaps TRBD1 or TRBD2 (5 bases each). The V and J ends lost 0 bases and 2 bases respectively, with 8 bases between them. Germline CDR1 LGHNA, CDR2 YSLEER. The CDR3 length is 14 residues.

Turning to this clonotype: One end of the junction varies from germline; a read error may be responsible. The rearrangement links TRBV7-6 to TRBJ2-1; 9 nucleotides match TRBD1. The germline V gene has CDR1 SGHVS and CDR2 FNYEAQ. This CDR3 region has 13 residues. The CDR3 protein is CASSSDRGDEKFF. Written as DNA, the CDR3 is TGTGCCAGCAGCTCAGACAGGGGGGATGAGAAGTTCTTC.

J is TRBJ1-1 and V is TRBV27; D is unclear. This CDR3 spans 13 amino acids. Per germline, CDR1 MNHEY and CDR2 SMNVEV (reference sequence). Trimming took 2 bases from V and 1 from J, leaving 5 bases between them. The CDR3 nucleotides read TGTGCCAGCAGTTTAAACGAGAACACTGAAGCTTTCTTT. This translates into CASSLNENTEAFF.

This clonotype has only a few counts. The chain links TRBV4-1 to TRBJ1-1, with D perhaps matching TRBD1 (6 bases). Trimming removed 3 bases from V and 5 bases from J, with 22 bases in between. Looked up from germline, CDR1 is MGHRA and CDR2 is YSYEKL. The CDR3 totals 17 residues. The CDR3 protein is CASSHRGVRGRETEAFF. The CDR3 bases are TGCGCCAGCAGCCACCGGGGGGTCAGGGGAAGAGAAACTGAAGCTTTCTTT.

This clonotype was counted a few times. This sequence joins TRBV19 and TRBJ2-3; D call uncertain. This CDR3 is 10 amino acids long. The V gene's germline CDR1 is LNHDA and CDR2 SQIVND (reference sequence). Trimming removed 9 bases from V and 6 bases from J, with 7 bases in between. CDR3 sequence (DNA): TGTGCCAGCCACGGGGATACGCAGTATTTT. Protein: CASHGDTQYF.

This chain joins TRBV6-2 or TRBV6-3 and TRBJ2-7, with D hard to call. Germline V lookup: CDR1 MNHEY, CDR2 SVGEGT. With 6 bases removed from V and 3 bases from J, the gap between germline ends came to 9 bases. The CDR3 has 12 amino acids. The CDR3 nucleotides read TGTGCCAGCAGCTCGAGCGTCTACGAGCAGTACGTC. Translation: CASSSSVYEQYV.

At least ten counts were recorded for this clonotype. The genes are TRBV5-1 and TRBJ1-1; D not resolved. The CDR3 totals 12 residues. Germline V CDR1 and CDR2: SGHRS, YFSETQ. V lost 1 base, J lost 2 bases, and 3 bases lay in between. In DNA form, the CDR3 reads TGCGCCAGCAGCTTGAAAAACACTGAAGCTTTCTTT. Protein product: CASSLKNTEAFF.

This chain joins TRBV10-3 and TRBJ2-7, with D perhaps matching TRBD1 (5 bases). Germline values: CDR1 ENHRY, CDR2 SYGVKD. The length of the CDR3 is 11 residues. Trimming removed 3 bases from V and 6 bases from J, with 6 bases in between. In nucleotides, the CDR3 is TGTGCCATCAGTGAAGGGGTCGAGCAGTACGTC. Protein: CAISEGVEQYV.

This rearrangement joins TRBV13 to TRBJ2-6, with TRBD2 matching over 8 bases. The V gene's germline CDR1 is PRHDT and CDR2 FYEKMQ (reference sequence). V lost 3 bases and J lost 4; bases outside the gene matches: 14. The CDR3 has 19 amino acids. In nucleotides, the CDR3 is TGTGCCAGCAGCTTGATTAGCGGGGAACCGAGGGCCGGGGCCAACGTCCTGACTTTC. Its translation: CASSLISGEPRAGANVLTF.

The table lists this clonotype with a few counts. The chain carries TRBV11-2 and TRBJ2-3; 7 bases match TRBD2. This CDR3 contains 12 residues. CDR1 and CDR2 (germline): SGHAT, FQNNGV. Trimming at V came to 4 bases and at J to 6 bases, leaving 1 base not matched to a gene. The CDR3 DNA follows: TGTGCCAGCAGCTGGGAGGGGGATACGCAGTATTTT. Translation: CASSWEGDTQYF.